The 4 T cell receptor beta chains below all came from one sample that was sequenced in a study of blood T cell repertoires in COVID-19 (dated by TCRdb to about 2020). Library prep was done by the immunoSEQ multiplex PCR assay. Drawn from immuneACCESS, this table holds only the in-frame rearrangements with V and J called that TCRdb kept. Clones are partly lost; checked studies trace under half to an unresolved V gene and leave the rest unexplained. The sample table contains tens of thousands of clones; only one count was recorded for roughly 80% of them. 15% to 20% of the sample lies in the top ten. Sequencing used peripheral blood. The receptors were sampled from a woman in her fifties or sixties with acute or convalescent COVID-19.

The chain employs TRBV9 and TRBJ2-2, with D possibly being TRBD1 (5 bases). The germline gives CDR1 SGDLS, CDR2 YYNGEE. The CDR3 extends over 16 amino acids. V shed 1 base and J shed 4 bases, with 14 bases lying between them. This chain's CDR3 is CASSVQTGLVTGELFF. Written as DNA, the CDR3 is TGTGCCAGCAGCGTACAAACAGGCCTTGTCACCGGGGAGCTGTTTTTT.

This rearrangement joins TRBV5-1 to TRBJ2-4, with a possible D match to TRBD1 (5 bases). Trimming took off 4 bases at V and 2 bases at J, with 19 bases between the two ends. CDR3 size: 17 residues. Germline V gene lookup returns CDR1 SGHRS and CDR2 YFSETQ. The CDR3 DNA is TGCGCCAGCAGCCCACAGCTCCAAGGGGTCTCCAAAAACATTCAGTACTTC. Translation: CASSPQLQGVSKNIQYF.

This clone was counted only a few times. The rearrangement uses TRBV2 and TRBJ1-1, with TRBD1 as a possible D gene (5 bases). V dropped 4 bases and J dropped 1 base, with 16 bases sitting between them. The CDR3 is 16 amino acids. CDR1 is SNHLY and CDR2 is FYNNEI in the germline V gene. Here the CDR3 reads CASSGWARTTNTEAFF. CDR3 DNA: TGTGCCAGCAGTGGTTGGGCCAGGACAACGAACACTGAAGCTTTCTTT.

This chain uses TRBV11-2 with TRBJ1-5, with a weak D call TRBD1 (5 bases). Germline lookup yields CDR1 SGHAT and CDR2 FQNNGV. The length of the CDR3 is 14 residues. The V end was cut by 3 bases, the J end by 8 bases, with 14 bases between. The CDR3 loop is CASSLMGGSEPQHF. CDR3 DNA sequence: TGTGCCAGCAGCTTGATGGGGGGTTCCGAGCCCCAGCATTTT.